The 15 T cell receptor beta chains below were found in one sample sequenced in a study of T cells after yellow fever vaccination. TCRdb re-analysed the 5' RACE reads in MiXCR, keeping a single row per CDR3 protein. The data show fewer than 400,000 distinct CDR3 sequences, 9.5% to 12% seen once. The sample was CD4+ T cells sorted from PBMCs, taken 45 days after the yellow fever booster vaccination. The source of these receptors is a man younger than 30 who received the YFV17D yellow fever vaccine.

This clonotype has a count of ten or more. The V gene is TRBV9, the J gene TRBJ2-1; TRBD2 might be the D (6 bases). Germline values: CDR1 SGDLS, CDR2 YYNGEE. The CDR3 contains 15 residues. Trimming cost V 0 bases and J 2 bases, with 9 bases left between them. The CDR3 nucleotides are TGTGCCAGCAGCGTAGTGGGACTCCCCTACAATGAGCAGTTCTTC. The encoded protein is CASSVVGLPYNEQFF.

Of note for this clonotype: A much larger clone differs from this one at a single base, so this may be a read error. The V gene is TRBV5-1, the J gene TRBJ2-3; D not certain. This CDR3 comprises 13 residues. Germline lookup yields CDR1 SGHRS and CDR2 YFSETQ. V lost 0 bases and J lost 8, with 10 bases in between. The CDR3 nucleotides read TGCGCCAGCAGCTTGGGAGATAAGGTTACGCAGTATTTT. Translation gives CASSLGDKVTQYF.

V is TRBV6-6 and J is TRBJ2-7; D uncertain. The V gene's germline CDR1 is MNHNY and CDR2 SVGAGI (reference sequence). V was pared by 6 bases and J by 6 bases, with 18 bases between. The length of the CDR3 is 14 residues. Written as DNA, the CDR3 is TGTGCCAGCAGCACCAAAAGCAGTTCCGGCGAGCAGTACTTC. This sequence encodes CASSTKSSSGEQYF.

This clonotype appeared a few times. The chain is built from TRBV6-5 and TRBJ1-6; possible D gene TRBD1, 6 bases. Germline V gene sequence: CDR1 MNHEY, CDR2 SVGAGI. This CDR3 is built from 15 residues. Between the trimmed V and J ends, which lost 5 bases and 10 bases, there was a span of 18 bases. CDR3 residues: CASSLDRLGPSPLHF. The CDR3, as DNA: TGTGCCAGCAGTCTCGACAGGTTAGGTCCCTCACCCCTCCACTTT.

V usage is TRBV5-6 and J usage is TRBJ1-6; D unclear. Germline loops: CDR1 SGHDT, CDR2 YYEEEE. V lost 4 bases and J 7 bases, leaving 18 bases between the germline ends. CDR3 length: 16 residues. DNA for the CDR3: TGTGCCAGCAGCCGGATGGAGGGTGCCGTGAATTCACCCCTCCACTTT. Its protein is CASSRMEGAVNSPLHF.

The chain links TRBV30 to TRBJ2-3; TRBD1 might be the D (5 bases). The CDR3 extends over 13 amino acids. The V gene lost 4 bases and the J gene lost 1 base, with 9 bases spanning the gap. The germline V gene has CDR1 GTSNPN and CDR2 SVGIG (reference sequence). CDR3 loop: CAWTGFGTDTQYF. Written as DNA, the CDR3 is TGTGCCTGGACAGGGTTCGGCACAGATACGCAGTATTTT.

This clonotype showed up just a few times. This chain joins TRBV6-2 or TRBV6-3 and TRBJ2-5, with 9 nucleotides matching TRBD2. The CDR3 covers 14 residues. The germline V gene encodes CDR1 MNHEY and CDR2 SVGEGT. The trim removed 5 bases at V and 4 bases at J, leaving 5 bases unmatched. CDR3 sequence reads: CASSIAGVRETQYF. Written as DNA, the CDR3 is TGTGCCAGCAGTATAGCGGGGGTAAGAGAGACCCAGTACTTC.

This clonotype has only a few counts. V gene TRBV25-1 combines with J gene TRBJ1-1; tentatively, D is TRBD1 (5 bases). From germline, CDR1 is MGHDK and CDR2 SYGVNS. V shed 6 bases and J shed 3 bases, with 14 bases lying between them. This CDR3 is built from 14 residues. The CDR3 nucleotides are TGTGCCAGCAGCCTACGGGGCAGATACACTGAAGCTTTCTTT. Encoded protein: CASSLRGRYTEAFF.

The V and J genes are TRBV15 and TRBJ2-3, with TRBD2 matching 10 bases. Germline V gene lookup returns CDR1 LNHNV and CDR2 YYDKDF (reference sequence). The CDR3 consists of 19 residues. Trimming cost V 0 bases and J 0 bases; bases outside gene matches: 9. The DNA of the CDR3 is TGTGCCACCAGCAGAGATCAGGAGCGGGGGGGCCGGAGCACAGATACGCAGTATTTT. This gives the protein CATSRDQERGGRSTDTQYF.

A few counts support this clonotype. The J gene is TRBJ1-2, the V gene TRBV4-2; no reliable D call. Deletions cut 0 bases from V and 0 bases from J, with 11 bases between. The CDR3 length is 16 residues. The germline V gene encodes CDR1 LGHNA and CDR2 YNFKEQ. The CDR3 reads CASSQEGGVTNYGYTF. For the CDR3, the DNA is TGTGCCAGCAGCCAAGAGGGAGGAGTAACTAACTATGGCTACACCTTC.

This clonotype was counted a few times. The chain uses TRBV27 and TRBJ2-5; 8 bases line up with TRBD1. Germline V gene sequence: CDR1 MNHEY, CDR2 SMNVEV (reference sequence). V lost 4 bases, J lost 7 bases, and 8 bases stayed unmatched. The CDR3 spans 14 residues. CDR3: CASSSDRASGTQYF. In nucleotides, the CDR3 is TGTGCCAGCAGTTCGGACAGGGCCAGCGGGACCCAGTACTTC.

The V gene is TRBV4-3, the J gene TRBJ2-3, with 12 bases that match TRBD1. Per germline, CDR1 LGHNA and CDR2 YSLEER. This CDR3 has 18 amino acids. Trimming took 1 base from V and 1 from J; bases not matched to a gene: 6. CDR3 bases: TGCGCCAGCAGCCAAGGGGGACAGGGGGCGAGGGGCACAGATACGCAGTATTTT. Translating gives CASSQGGQGARGTDTQYF.

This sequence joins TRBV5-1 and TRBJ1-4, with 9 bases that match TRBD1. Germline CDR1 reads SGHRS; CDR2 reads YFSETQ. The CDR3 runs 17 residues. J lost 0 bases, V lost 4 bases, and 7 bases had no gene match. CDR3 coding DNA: TGCGCCAGCAGCCAGGGACAGGGCTTAGCAACTAATGAAAAACTGTTTTTT. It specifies CASSQGQGLATNEKLFF.

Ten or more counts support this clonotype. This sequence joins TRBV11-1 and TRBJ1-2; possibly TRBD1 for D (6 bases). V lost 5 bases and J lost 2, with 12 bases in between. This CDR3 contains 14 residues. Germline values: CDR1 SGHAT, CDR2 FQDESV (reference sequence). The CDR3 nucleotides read TGTGCCAGCAGCGAGGACAGATCGAACTATGGCTACACCTTC. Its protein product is CASSEDRSNYGYTF.

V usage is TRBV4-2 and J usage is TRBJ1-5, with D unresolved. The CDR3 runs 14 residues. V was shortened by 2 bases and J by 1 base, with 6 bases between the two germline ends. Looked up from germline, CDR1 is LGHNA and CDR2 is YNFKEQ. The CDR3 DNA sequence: TGTGCCAGCAGCCAATTGGGGAGCAATCAGCCCCAGCATTTT. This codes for CASSQLGSNQPQHF.